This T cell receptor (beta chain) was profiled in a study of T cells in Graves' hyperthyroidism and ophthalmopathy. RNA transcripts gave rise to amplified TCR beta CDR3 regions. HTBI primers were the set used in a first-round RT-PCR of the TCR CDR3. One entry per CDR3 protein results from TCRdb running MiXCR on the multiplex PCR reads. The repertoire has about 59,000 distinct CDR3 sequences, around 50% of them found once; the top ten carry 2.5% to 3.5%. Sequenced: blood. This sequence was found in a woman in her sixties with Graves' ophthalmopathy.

CDR3 nucleotide sequence: TGCAGTGCTAGAGATGGGGGACAGGGGGACGCCATATATTTT. Amino acids: CSARDGGQGDAIYF. V and J are TRBV20-1 and TRBJ1-3; 11 bases are a match to TRBD1. V gave up 0 bases and J gave up 11 bases; unmatched junction bases: 6. Germline CDR1 is DFQATT and CDR2 is SNEGSKA (reference sequence). This CDR3 contains 14 residues.